Here is one T cell receptor beta chain with its context. No antigen is known for it. Primers: 60 Vbeta forward and 13 Jbeta reverse. In the original analysis: A later analysis tallied roughly 77 million unique TCR beta chains, around 10 million of them shared. Sequenced by immunoSEQ multiplex PCR; TCRdb stores in-frame clones only, minus some. Clonal size and the V and J genes are those of that table, whereas D and trimming came from the DNA. This sample has approximately 170,000 clones, with approximately 70% found just once. The record originates from a study of cytomegalovirus exposure and HLA in healthy donors. Study-level findings and limits: A later analysis reportedly found fewer N-insertions in an Asian-associated ancestry cluster than the approximately 670-donor mean. Indistinguishable V segments such as TRBV6-2 and TRBV6-3 were excluded.

The CDR3 contains 18 residues. V gave up 1 base and J gave up 5 bases; unmatched junction bases: 11. Germline assignment: CDR1 LNHNV and CDR2 YYDKDF (reference sequence). This TCR came from a man aged 18 to 35 in good health and CMV-seropositive. The V gene is TRBV15, the J gene TRBJ2-1; 10 bases are shared with TRBD2. Sequenced: PBMCs. The CDR3 loop reads CATSRGRGLAGVHNEQFF. The CDR3 nucleotides are TGTGCCACCAGCAGAGGGCGTGGGCTAGCGGGAGTTCACAATGAGCAGTTCTTC.